The 27 T cell receptor beta chains given below trace back to one sample, sequenced in a study of cytomegalovirus exposure and HLA in healthy donors. Primers for the PCR totalled 60 Vbeta and 13 Jbeta. Clones were sequenced by immunoSEQ multiplex PCR, and TCRdb holds only the in-frame ones, with some missing. The sample comprises 84,000 or so clones, about 88% of which are singletons, and 2% to 3% rests with the top ten. The material sequenced was PBMCs. The receptors come from a woman between 50 and 59 years old in good health and CMV-seronegative.

The chain is built from TRBV25-1 and TRBJ2-4; D is perhaps TRBD2 (6 bases). This CDR3 is built from 15 residues. Per the germline V gene, CDR1 is MGHDK and CDR2 is SYGVNS. Trimming took 4 bases from V and 7 from J, leaving 17 bases between them. CDR3 in DNA: TGTGCCAGCAGTGCCGCCCATGGGACTGTGAACATTCAGTACTTC. Amino acid sequence: CASSAAHGTVNIQYF.

The V gene is TRBV5-6, the J gene TRBJ2-7; D may be TRBD1 (6 bases). The V end lost 3 bases, the J end lost 3 bases, and 10 bases lay between the germline ends. Germline CDR1 is SGHDT and CDR2 is YYEEEE. The CDR3 length is 13 residues. CDR3 in amino acids: CASSSRDNYEQYV. CDR3 sequence (DNA): TGTGCCAGCAGCTCCCGGGACAACTACGAGCAGTACGTC.

The V and J genes are TRBV28 and TRBJ2-5, with 10 nucleotides matching TRBD2. Trimming cost V 3 bases and J 3 bases; bases outside gene matches: 4. This CDR3 spans 15 amino acids. Germline CDR1 MDHEN, CDR2 SYDVKM. CDR3 in amino acids: CASSFRLAGEETQYF. The CDR3 region has the DNA TGTGCCAGCAGTTTTCGGCTAGCGGGAGAAGAGACCCAGTACTTC. The full variable domain, completed using reference TRBV28 and TRBJ2-5, is DVKVTQSSRYLVKRTGEKVFLECVQDMDHENMFWYRQDPGLGLRLIYFSYDVKMKEKGDIPEGYSVSREKKERFSLILESASTNQTSMYLCASSFRLAGEETQYFGPGTRLLVL.

CDR3 sequence reads: CAISLEGATDTQYF. In nucleotides, the CDR3 is TGTGCCATCAGCCTGGAGGGGGCCACAGATACGCAGTATTTT. The chain carries TRBV10-3 and TRBJ2-3; maybe TRBD1 (7 bases). This CDR3 comprises 14 residues. Per germline, CDR1 ENHRY and CDR2 SYGVKD. The V end lost 6 bases, the J end lost 2 bases, and 12 bases lay between the germline ends.

This clone was observed a single time. Other DNA sequences in the sample encode the same CDR3. The V and J genes are TRBV7-3 and TRBJ2-3, with 11 bases matching TRBD2. This CDR3 has 15 residues. In germline, CDR1 is SGHTA, CDR2 FQGTGA. After removal of 5 bases from V and 2 bases from J, the junction contained 3 bases not matched to a gene. The CDR3 region is CASSPSGGNTDTQYF. CDR3 in DNA: TGTGCCAGCAGCCCTAGCGGGGGGAACACAGATACGCAGTATTTT.

The chain uses TRBV5-1 and TRBJ2-7; a possible D gene is TRBD1 (5 bases). The CDR3 is 13 amino acids. V was trimmed by 4 bases and J by 5 bases, leaving 13 bases between them. The germline gives CDR1 SGHRS, CDR2 YFSETQ. CDR3 loop: CASSERVGDEQYF. In DNA, the CDR3 is TGCGCCAGCAGCGAAAGGGTAGGGGACGAGCAGTACTTC.

A remark on this clone: Since the CDR3 does not end with the conserved phenylalanine or tryptophan, this likely comes from a read error. The chain joins TRBV30 to TRBJ1-1; 9 nucleotides align to TRBD1. The CDR3 runs 14 residues. The V segment lost 5 bases and the J segment 1 base; nucleotides outside the gene matches: 5. Germline CDR1 reads GTSNPN; CDR2 reads SVGIG (reference sequence). CDR3 DNA sequence: TGTGCCTGGGGGAAGGGACAGGGGAACACTGAAGCTTTCCTT. This encodes CAWGKGQGNTEAFL.

The chain links TRBV18 to TRBJ2-3; TRBD2 matches at 8 bases. Trimming at V came to 2 bases and at J to 2 bases, leaving 12 bases not matched to a gene. This CDR3 has 18 residues. Germline V gene data show CDR1 as KGHSH and CDR2 as LQKENI. The CDR3 reads CASSPWVTSASLTDTQYF. DNA of the CDR3: TGTGCCAGCTCACCATGGGTGACTAGCGCCAGCCTCACAGATACGCAGTATTTT.

V usage is TRBV6-5 and J usage is TRBJ2-5, with 8 bases aligning to TRBD2. Trimming at V came to 0 bases and at J to 2 bases, leaving 2 bases not matched to a gene. CDR3 length equals 15 residues. Germline V gene lookup returns CDR1 MNHEY and CDR2 SVGAGI. The CDR3 nucleotides are TGTGCCAGCAGTTACTCAACGGGGGGGCAAGAGACCCAGTACTTC. Protein product: CASSYSTGGQETQYF.

The CDR3 region is CASSLAGTGDYGYTF. In DNA form, the CDR3 reads TGTGCCAGCAGCTTGGCCGGGACAGGGGACTATGGCTACACCTTC. This chain links TRBV5-4 with TRBJ1-2; TRBD1 agrees at 10 bases. The CDR3 has 15 amino acids. V lost 0 bases and J lost 3; bases outside the gene matches: 2. Germline lookup yields CDR1 SGHNT and CDR2 YYREEE (reference sequence). Full variable domain (remainder filled in from reference TRBV5-4 and TRBJ1-2): ETGVTQSPTHLIKTRGQQVTLRCSSQSGHNTVSWYQQALGQGPQFIFQYYREEENGRGNFPPRFSGLQFPNYSSELNVNALELDDSALYLCASSLAGTGDYGYTFGSGTRLTVV.

This clone was counted only a few times. This chain links TRBV15 with TRBJ1-1, with 8 bases that match TRBD1. CDR1 is LNHNV, CDR2 YYDKDF, per germline (reference sequence). The trim removed 1 base at V and 3 bases at J, leaving 1 base unmatched. CDR3 size: 14 residues. The CDR3 loop is CATSRGDRYTEAFF. CDR3 nucleotides: TGTGCCACCAGCAGAGGGGACAGGTACACTGAAGCTTTCTTT.

This chain links TRBV21-1 with TRBJ1-1; the table's D call, TRBD1, was not checked against the DNA. TRBV21-1 is a known pseudogene. The CDR3 contains 21 residues. The CDR3 protein is CASSNTSTPNDRQGASTEAFF. CDR3 sequence (DNA): TGTGCCAGCAGCAACACGAGTACCCCAAACGATCGACAGGGGGCTTCCACTGAAGCTTTCTTT.

The chain has TRBV9 and TRBJ2-6; a weak D match, TRBD2 (5 bases). CDR3 size: 18 residues. With 3 bases removed from V and 0 bases from J, the gap between germline ends came to 16 bases. Germline V lookup: CDR1 SGDLS, CDR2 YYNGEE. The CDR3 loop is CASSDSLVGLSGANVLTF. The CDR3 DNA is TGTGCCAGCAGCGACTCACTAGTGGGCCTCTCTGGGGCCAACGTCCTGACTTTC.

The chain links TRBV7-9 to TRBJ2-1, with D perhaps matching TRBD1 (6 bases). The CDR3 extends over 16 amino acids. Trimming took off 5 bases at V and 5 bases at J, with 19 bases between the two ends. Germline V gene lookup returns CDR1 SEHNR and CDR2 FQNEAQ (reference sequence). The CDR3 DNA sequence: TGTGCCAGCAGCCCAAATATAGGACAGAAACACAATGAGCAGTTCTTC. It yields the protein CASSPNIGQKHNEQFF.

This chain joins TRBV9 and TRBJ1-1, with D perhaps matching TRBD1 (5 bases). This CDR3 is 13 amino acids long. Looked up from germline, CDR1 is SGDLS and CDR2 is YYNGEE. V lost 0 bases and J 5 bases, leaving 8 bases between the germline ends. The CDR3 loop is CASSVGQKTEAFF. CDR3 DNA sequence: TGTGCCAGCAGCGTAGGACAGAAAACTGAAGCTTTCTTT.

The chain joins TRBV5-6 to TRBJ1-2, with D maybe TRBD1 (6 bases). The CDR3 has 15 residues. Germline lookup yields CDR1 SGHDT and CDR2 YYEEEE. The V end lost 4 bases, the J end lost 4 bases, and 17 bases lay between the germline ends. The CDR3 sequence: CASSDPRGGFYGYTF. Here the CDR3 DNA reads TGTGCCAGCAGCGACCCGAGGGGGGGATTCTATGGCTACACCTTC.

This clone was found a few times. The rearrangement links TRBV25-1 to TRBJ2-5; 7 bases align to TRBD1. V lost 1 base and J lost 1; bases outside the gene matches: 6. This CDR3 has 16 amino acids. The V gene's germline CDR1 is MGHDK and CDR2 SYGVNS. CDR3 amino acids: CASSEFQTGVQETQYF. The CDR3 DNA reads as TGTGCCAGCAGTGAATTTCAAACAGGGGTCCAAGAGACCCAGTACTTC. The variable domain in full, completed from reference TRBV25-1 and TRBJ2-5, reads EADIYQTPRYLVIGTGKKITLECSQTMGHDKMYWYQQDPGMELHLIHYSYGVNSTEKGDLSSESTVSRIRTEHFPLTLESARPSHTSQYLCASSEFQTGVQETQYFGPGTRLLVL.

The CDR3 sequence is CASSFLQGSYNEQFF. Here the CDR3 DNA reads TGTGCCAGCAGCTTCCTACAGGGCTCCTACAATGAGCAGTTCTTC. The rearrangement links TRBV7-2 to TRBJ2-1, with D maybe TRBD1 (6 bases). This CDR3 region has 15 residues. The V gene's germline CDR1 is SGHTA and CDR2 FQGNSA. Deletions cut 3 bases from V and 0 bases from J, with 9 bases between.

This clone showed up just once. The chain joins TRBV5-4 to TRBJ2-3; possible D gene TRBD1, 6 bases. The V gene lost 1 base and the J gene lost 1 base, with 10 bases spanning the gap. The CDR3 has 15 amino acids. Per the germline V gene, CDR1 is SGHNT and CDR2 is YYREEE (reference sequence). CDR3 sequence (DNA): TGTGCCAGCAGCTTGAGGGGACACGGCACAGATACGCAGTATTTT. Translated, it gives CASSLRGHGTDTQYF.

V usage is TRBV7-9 and J usage is TRBJ1-2; D perhaps matches TRBD1 (6 bases). This CDR3 has 17 amino acids. V gave up 4 bases and J gave up 4 bases, with 22 bases separating them. Per germline, CDR1 SEHNR and CDR2 FQNEAQ (reference sequence). CDR3 region: CASSSGYGQQGAYGYTF. The CDR3 DNA follows: TGTGCCAGCAGCTCCGGGTATGGACAACAGGGTGCCTATGGCTACACCTTC.

This clone was observed once. This rearrangement joins TRBV6-1 to TRBJ2-5; 13 bases fit TRBD2. The CDR3 is 17 amino acids. Germline V gene data show CDR1 as MNHNS and CDR2 as SASEGT. J gave up 5 bases and V 4 bases, and 10 bases lay outside the gene matches. CDR3 DNA: TGTGCCAGCAGTGGGATACTAGCGGGAGGGCTAAGGGAGACCCAGTACTTC. Translation gives CASSGILAGGLRETQYF.

This clone was seen only a few times. The rearrangement uses TRBV7-9 and TRBJ2-1, with no clear D. The CDR3 is 16 amino acids. With 7 bases removed from V and 0 bases from J, the gap between germline ends came to 16 bases. CDR1 is SEHNR, CDR2 FQNEAQ, per germline (reference sequence). The CDR3 loop reads CASTPLKTSSYNEQFF. The CDR3 DNA follows: TGTGCCAGCACCCCTTTGAAAACCAGCTCCTACAATGAGCAGTTCTTC. Combining the CDR3 with reference TRBV7-9 and TRBJ2-1 gives the whole variable domain DTGVSQNPRHKITKRGQNVTFRCDPISEHNRLYWYRQTLGQGPEFLTYFQNEAQLEKSRLLSDRFSAERPKGSFSTLEIQRTEQGDSAMYLCASTPLKTSSYNEQFFGPGTRLTVL.

The chain links TRBV28 to TRBJ2-7, with a possible D match to TRBD1 (6 bases). The CDR3 is 15 amino acids. V lost 5 bases, J lost 2 bases, and 16 bases lay in between. Germline V CDR1 and CDR2: MDHEN, SYDVKM. The CDR3 nucleotides are TGTGCCAGCAGTCCCAACACAGGGTTCCCCTACGAGCAGTACTTC. Its protein product is CASSPNTGFPYEQYF.

This clone was detected only once. V gene TRBV25-1 combines with J gene TRBJ2-2, with D unresolved. Per the germline V gene, CDR1 is MGHDK and CDR2 is SYGVNS. The V gene lost 8 bases and the J gene lost 0 bases, with 10 bases spanning the gap. This CDR3 is 14 amino acids long. The CDR3 bases are TGTGCCAGCCGTGCTCGTACGAACACCGGGGAGCTGTTTTTT. This codes for CASRARTNTGELFF.

This chain links TRBV10-3 with TRBJ2-2; 10 bases match TRBD2. CDR1 and CDR2 (germline): ENHRY, SYGVKD. This CDR3 is built from 13 residues. V shed 9 bases and J 6 bases; nucleotides not matched to a gene: 4. The CDR3 sequence: CAIAGGPPGELFF. The DNA for the CDR3 is TGTGCCATAGCGGGAGGGCCTCCCGGGGAGCTGTTTTTT.

The CDR3 bases are TGTGCCAGCAATGGGCGGCGGGAGTCGCACACCGGGGAGCTGTTTTTT. As protein: CASNGRRESHTGELFF. The chain carries TRBV28 and TRBJ2-2; 7 nucleotides match TRBD2. Germline-derived CDR1 and CDR2 are MDHEN and SYDVKM. V trimming: 7 bases; J trimming: 3 bases; junction bases outside the gene matches: 11. CDR3 length equals 16 residues.

The chain couples TRBV2 to TRBJ1-3, with TRBD1 as a possible D gene (5 bases). The CDR3 has 15 residues. Trimming removed 6 bases from V and 8 bases from J, with 20 bases in between. CDR1 and CDR2 (germline): SNHLY, FYNNEI. CDR3 in DNA: TGTGCCAGCAGCCTAGACACCCAGGTCAGGGACACCATATATTTT. Translated: CASSLDTQVRDTIYF.